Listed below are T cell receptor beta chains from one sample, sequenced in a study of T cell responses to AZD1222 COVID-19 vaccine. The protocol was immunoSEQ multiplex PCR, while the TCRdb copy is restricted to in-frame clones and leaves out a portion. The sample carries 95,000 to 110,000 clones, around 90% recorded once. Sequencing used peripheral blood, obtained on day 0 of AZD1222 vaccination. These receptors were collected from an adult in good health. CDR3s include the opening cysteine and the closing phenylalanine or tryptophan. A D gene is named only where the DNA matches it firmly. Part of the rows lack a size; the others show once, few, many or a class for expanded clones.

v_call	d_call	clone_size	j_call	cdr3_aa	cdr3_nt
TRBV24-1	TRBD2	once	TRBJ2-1	CATSGASGRVYNEQFF	TGTGCCACCAGTGGGGCTAGCGGGAGGGTCTACAATGAGCAGTTCTTC
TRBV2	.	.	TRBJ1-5	CASRERGQGTQPQHF	TGTGCCAGCAGGGAGAGGGGCCAGGGGACTCAGCCCCAGCATTTT
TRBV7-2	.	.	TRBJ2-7	CASSLDRGPGEQYF	TGTGCCAGCAGCTTAGATCGGGGGCCTGGGGAGCAGTACTTC
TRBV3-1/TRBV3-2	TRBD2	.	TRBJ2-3	CASSQGLATDTQYF	TGTGCCAGCAGCCAAGGACTAGCGACAGATACGCAGTATTTT
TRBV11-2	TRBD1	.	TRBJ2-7	CASSPGQGLHEQYF	TGTGCCAGCAGCCCGGGACAGGGTTTACACGAGCAGTACTTC
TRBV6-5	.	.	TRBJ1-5	CASSYSNQNNQPQHF	TGTGCCAGCAGTTACTCGAACCAGAATAATCAGCCCCAGCATTTT
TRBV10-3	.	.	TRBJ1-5	CAIGASGGNQPQHF	TGTGCCATCGGGGCGTCGGGGGGAAATCAGCCCCAGCATTTT
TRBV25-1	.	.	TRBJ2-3	CASSESHSDTQYF	TGTGCCAGCAGTGAATCTCATTCAGATACGCAGTATTTT
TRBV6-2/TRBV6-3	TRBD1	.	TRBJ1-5	CASSAGTAGNQPQHF	TGTGCCAGCAGTGCCGGGACAGCGGGCAATCAGCCCCAGCATTTT
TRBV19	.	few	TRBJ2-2	CASVGAGELFF	TGTGCCAGTGTTGGGGCCGGGGAGCTGTTTTTT
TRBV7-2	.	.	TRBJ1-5	CASSLFGAGDTQPQHF	TGTGCCAGCAGCTTATTTGGGGCAGGGGACACTCAGCCCCAGCATTTT
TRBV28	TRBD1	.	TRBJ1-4	CASSLRGLSEKLFF	TGTGCCAGCAGCCTCAGGGGGCTGAGTGAAAAACTGTTTTTT
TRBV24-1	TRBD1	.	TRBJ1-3	CATSETTGAASGNTIYF	TGTGCCACCAGTGAAACAACAGGGGCTGCCTCTGGAAACACCATATATTTT
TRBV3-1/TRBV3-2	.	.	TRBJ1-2	CASSLRDYGYTF	TGTGCCAGCAGCCTTAGGGACTATGGCTACACCTTC
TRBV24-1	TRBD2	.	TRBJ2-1	CATSDSTPGTSDSYNEQFF	TGTGCCACCAGTGATTCCACCCCCGGGACTAGCGACTCCTACAATGAGCAGTTCTTC
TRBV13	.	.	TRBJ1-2	CASSLVGPREEAGYTF	TGTGCCAGCAGCTTAGTTGGCCCTAGGGAGGAAGCTGGCTACACCTTC
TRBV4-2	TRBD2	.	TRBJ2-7	CASSQAPSGYEQYF	TGTGCCAGCAGCCAAGCCCCTAGCGGGTACGAGCAGTACTTC
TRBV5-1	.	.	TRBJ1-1	CASSFQGNTEAFF	TGCGCCAGCAGCTTTCAGGGGAACACTGAAGCTTTCTTT
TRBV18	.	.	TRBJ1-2	CASSPGHASGDGYTF	TGTGCCAGCTCGCCCGGACATGCATCGGGCGATGGCTACACCTTC